This T cell receptor beta chain derives from a study of shared clonotypes between healthy human individuals. The run depth of the assay was deep. Produced via immunoSEQ multiplex PCR; TCRdb's table is partial and in-frame only. The table shows approximately 340,000 clones, with under 80% occurring only once. Findings and caveats of the study: It was the non-shared clonotypes that had lower generation probabilities than clonotypes shared by all four donors.

Concerning this clone: Its antigen is not identified.

V lost 0 bases and J lost 1, with 10 bases in between. The CDR3 runs 15 residues. Germline-derived CDR1 and CDR2 are SGHNT and YYREEE (reference sequence). Adult Caucasians living in Nashville, Tennessee made up all of the donors. The chain links TRBV5-4 to TRBJ1-2; no definite D call. The source is a man younger than 40 in good health. The specimen sequenced was memory CD4+ T cells sorted from blood. As for subset: CD45RA-negative fraction. CDR3 in amino acids: CASSLVAGRNYGYTF. The CDR3 DNA reads TGTGCCAGCAGCTTGGTGGCGGGTCGTAACTATGGCTACACCTTC.